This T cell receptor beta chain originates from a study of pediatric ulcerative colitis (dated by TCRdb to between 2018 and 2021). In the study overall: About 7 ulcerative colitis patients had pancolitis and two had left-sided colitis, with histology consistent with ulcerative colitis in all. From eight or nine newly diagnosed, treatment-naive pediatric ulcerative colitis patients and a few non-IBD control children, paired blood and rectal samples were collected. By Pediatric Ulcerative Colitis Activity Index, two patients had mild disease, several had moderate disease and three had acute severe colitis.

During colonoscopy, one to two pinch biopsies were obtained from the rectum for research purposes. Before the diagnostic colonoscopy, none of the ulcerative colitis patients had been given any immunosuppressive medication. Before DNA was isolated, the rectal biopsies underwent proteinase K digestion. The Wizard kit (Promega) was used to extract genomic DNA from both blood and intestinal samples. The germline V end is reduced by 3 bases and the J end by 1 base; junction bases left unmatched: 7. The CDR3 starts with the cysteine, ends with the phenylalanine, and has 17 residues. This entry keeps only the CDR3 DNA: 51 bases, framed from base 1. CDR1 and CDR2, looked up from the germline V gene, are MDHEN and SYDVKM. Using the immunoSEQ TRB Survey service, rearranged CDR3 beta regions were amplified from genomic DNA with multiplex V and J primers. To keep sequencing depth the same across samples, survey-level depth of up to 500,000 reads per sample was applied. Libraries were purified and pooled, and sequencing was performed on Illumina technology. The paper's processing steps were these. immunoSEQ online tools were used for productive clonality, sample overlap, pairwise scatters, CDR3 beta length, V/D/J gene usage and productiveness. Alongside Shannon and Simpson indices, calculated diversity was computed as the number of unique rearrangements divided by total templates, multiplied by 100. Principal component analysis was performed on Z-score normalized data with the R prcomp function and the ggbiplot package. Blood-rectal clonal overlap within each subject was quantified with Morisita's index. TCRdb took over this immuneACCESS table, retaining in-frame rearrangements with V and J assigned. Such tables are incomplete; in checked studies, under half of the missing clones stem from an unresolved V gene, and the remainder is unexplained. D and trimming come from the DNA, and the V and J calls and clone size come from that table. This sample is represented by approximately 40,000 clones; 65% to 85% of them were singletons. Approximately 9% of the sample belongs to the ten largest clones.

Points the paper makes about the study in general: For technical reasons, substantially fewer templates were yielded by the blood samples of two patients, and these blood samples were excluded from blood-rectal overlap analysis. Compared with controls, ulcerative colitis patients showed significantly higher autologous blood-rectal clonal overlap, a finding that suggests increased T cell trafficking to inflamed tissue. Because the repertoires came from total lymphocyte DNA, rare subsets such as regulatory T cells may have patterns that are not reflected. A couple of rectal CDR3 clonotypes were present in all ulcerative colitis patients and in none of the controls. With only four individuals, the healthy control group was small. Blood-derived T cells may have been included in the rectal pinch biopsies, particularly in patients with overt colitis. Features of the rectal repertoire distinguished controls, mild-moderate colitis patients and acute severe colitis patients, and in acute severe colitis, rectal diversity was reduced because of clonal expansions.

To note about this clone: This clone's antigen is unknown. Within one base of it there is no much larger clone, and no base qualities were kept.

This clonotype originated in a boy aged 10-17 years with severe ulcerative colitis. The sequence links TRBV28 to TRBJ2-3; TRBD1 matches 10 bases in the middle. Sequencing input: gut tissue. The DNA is TGTGCCAGCAGTTTGTACCGGACAGGGGGAGGCACAGATACGCAGTATTTT. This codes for CASSLYRTGGGTDTQYF.